Included here is one T cell receptor beta chain sequence, with context. This CDR3 is 15 amino acids long. The ends were cut back, 4 bases at V and 4 bases at J, with 16 bases in the middle. This record comes from a study of cytomegalovirus exposure and HLA in healthy donors. Use of 60 Vbeta and 13 Jbeta primers characterized the PCR. Some clones are missing from TCRdb's copy, which holds only in-frame ones; the method was immunoSEQ multiplex PCR. Of some 200,000 clones listed, approximately 79% are singletons. This receptor was obtained from a girl under 18 in good health and CMV-seropositive. The specimen was PBMCs. The chain links TRBV23-1 to TRBJ1-1, with D perhaps matching TRBD1 (5 bases). TRBV23-1 is given ORF status, its function remaining uncertain. The CDR3 region is CASSRWNRKGTEAFF. The CDR3 coding sequence is TGCGCCAGCAGTCGATGGAACAGGAAGGGCACTGAAGCTTTCTTT.